This TCR beta chain was captured in a study of T cells expressing NK-cell markers. Regarding the study as a whole: Whether expanded NKG2C+ T cell clones recognized HCMV stayed uncertain. A few donors showed these clonotypes also leading the CD3+CD56-NKG2C+ fraction.

A remark on this clonotype: The target antigen is unknown.

Looked up from germline, CDR1 is DFQATT and CDR2 is SNEGSKA (reference sequence). CDR3 length equals 12 residues. Template switching by 5'RACE with UMIs generated the TCR beta cDNA. TCRdb reanalyzed the 5' RACE reads, giving one entry per CDR3 protein sequence and no DNA. The sample includes over 150,000 distinct CDR3 sequences. The sequenced sample was blood T cells: a sorted CD56 or NKG2C T cell subset, CD4+ or CD8+ T cells, or bulk PBMC T cells (not recorded which). V gene TRBV20-1 combines with J gene TRBJ1-1. The sequence derives from a woman aged 50 to 60 in good health. The CDR3 loop reads CSARDTEAGAFF.